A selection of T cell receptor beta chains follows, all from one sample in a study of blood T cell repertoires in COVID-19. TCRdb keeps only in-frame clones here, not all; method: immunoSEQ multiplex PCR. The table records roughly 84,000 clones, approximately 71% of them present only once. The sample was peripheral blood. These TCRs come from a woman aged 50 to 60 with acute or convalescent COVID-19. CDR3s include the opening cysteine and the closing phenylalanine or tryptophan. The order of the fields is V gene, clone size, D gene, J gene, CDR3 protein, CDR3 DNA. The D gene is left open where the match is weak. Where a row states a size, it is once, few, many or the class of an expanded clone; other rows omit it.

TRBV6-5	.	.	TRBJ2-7	CASLLLDGGSYEQYF	TGTGCCAGCCTCCTCTTAGACGGGGGCTCCTACGAGCAGTACTTC
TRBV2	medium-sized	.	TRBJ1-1	CASSEQGPWAFF	TGTGCCAGCAGTGAGCAGGGTCCGTGGGCTTTCTTT
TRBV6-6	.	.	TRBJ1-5	CASSYPGANQPQHF	TGTGCCAGCAGTTACCCAGGGGCTAATCAGCCCCAGCATTTT
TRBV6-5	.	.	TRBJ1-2	CASTETNYGYTF	TGTGCCAGCACCGAGACTAACTATGGCTACACCTTC
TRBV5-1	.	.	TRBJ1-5	CASSLGTSGQPQHF	TGCGCCAGCAGCTTGGGGACATCAGGTCAGCCCCAGCATTTT
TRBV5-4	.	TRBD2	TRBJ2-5	CASSRTSEETQYF	TGTGCCAGCAGCCGGACTAGCGAAGAGACCCAGTACTTC
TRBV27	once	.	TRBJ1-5	CASSLYGRGNQPQHF	TGTGCCAGCAGTTTATATGGGCGCGGCAATCAGCCCCAGCATTTT
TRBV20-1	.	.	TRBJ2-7	CSASRRGQQYF	TGCAGTGCTAGTAGGAGGGGGCAGCAGTACTTC
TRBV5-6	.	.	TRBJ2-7	CASSLLQNYEQYF	TGTGCCAGCAGCTTGCTACAGAACTACGAGCAGTACTTC
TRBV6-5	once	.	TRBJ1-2	CASSSPFTGNNYGYTF	TGTGCCAGCAGTTCCCCCTTCACAGGGAATAACTATGGCTACACCTTC
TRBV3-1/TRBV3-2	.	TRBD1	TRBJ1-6	CASTRTGPESPLHF	TGTGCCAGCACCCGGACAGGGCCGGAATCACCCCTCCACTTT
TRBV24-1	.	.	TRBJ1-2	CATSDGGGYGYTF	TGTGCCACCAGTGATGGGGGGGGCTATGGCTACACCTTC
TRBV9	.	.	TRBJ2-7	CASSAGLGPYEQYF	TGTGCCAGCAGCGCGGGACTCGGACCCTACGAGCAGTACTTC
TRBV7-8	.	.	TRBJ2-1	CASSVLAAGNEQFF	TGTGCCAGCAGCGTCCTCGCGGCTGGAAATGAGCAGTTCTTC
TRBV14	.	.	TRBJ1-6	CASSWASNSPLHF	TGTGCCAGCAGCTGGGCCTCCAATTCACCCCTCCACTTT
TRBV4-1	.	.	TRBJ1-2	CASSRSRGEDYGYTF	TGCGCCAGCAGCCGCAGTCGGGGGGAAGACTATGGCTACACCTTC
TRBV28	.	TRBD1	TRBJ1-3	CASRYSGGTGNTIYF	TGTGCCAGCAGGTACTCAGGGGGCACTGGAAACACCATATATTTT
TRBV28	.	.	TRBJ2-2	CATGSGTGELFF	TGTGCCACCGGGAGCGGCACCGGGGAGCTGTTTTTT
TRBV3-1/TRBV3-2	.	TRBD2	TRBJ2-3	CASSTTSGGSTDTQYF	TGTGCCAGCAGCACGACTAGCGGGGGAAGTACAGATACGCAGTATTTT
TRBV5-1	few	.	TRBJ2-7	CASSPRQETVREQYF	TGCGCCAGCAGCCCCCGACAGGAAACAGTGCGCGAGCAGTACTTC
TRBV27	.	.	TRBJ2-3	CASSLSGAPDTQYF	TGTGCCAGCAGTTTATCAGGGGCCCCAGATACGCAGTATTTT
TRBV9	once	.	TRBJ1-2	CASSDTGYYGYTF	TGTGCCAGCAGCGACACAGGGTACTATGGCTACACCTTC
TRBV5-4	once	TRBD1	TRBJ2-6	CASSFPTTGAGANVLTF	TGTGCCAGCAGCTTCCCAACAACAGGGGCTGGGGCCAACGTCCTGACTTTC
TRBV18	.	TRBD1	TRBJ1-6	CASSPRDRDNSPLHF	TGTGCCAGCTCACCCCGGGACAGGGATAATTCACCCCTCCACTTT
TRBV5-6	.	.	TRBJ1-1	CASSENSGTHTEAFF	TGTGCCAGCAGCGAGAATTCCGGGACTCACACTGAAGCTTTCTTT
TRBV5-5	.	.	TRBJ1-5	CASSPEAIRNQPQHF	TGTGCCAGCAGCCCCGAAGCGATACGCAATCAGCCCCAGCATTTT
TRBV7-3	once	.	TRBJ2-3	CASSFGQGTDTQYF	TGTGCCAGCAGCTTTGGCCAGGGCACAGATACGCAGTATTTT
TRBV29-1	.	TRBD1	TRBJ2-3	CSVGGRDTDTQYF	TGCAGCGTAGGGGGCCGCGACACAGATACGCAGTATTTT
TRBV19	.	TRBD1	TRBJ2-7	CASRPDRGFYEQYF	TGTGCCAGTAGACCCGACAGGGGATTCTACGAGCAGTACTTC
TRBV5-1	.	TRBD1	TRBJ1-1	CASSTRTGETTEAFF	TGCGCCAGCAGCACCCGGACAGGGGAGACCACTGAAGCTTTCTTT
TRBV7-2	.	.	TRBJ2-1	CASSFGTRNEQFF	TGTGCCAGCAGCTTTGGGACAAGAAATGAGCAGTTCTTC
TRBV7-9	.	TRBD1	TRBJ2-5	CASSLQQGQETQYF	TGTGCCAGCAGCTTACAACAGGGGCAAGAGACCCAGTACTTC
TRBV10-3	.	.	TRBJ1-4	CAISEQGEKLFF	TGTGCCATCAGTGAGCAGGGTGAAAAACTGTTTTTT
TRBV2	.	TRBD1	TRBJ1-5	CASSLGQGNQPQHF	TGTGCCAGCAGCCTCGGACAGGGGAATCAGCCCCAGCATTTT
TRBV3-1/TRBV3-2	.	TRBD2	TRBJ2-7	CASSLFGLAYEQYF	TGTGCCAGCAGCCTTTTCGGACTAGCATACGAGCAGTACTTC
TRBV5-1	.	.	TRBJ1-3	CASSLTISGNTIYF	TGCGCCAGCAGCTTAACAATATCTGGAAACACCATATATTTT
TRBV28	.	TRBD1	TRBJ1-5	CASSLLTGGGQPQHF	TGTGCCAGCAGCTTACTCACAGGGGGCGGTCAGCCCCAGCATTTT
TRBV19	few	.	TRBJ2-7	CASSHGQFSPPLHEQYF	TGTGCCAGTAGTCACGGACAGTTCAGTCCCCCTCTCCACGAGCAGTACTTC
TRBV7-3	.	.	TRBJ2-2	CASSLSVSAGELFF	TGTGCCAGCAGCTTATCGGTCAGCGCCGGGGAGCTGTTTTTT
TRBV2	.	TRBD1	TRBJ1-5	CASRGGQGVVQPQHF	TGTGCCAGCAGGGGGGGACAGGGAGTCGTTCAGCCCCAGCATTTT
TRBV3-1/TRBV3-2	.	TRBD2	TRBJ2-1	CASGLAGGDEQFF	TGTGCCAGTGGACTAGCGGGGGGAGATGAGCAGTTCTTC
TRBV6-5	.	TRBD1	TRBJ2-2	CASSFWGTGGEGELFF	TGTGCCAGCAGTTTCTGGGGGACAGGGGGCGAAGGGGAGCTGTTTTTT
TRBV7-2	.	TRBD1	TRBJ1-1	CASSLGTGGNTEAFF	TGTGCCAGCAGCTTAGGGACAGGGGGGAACACTGAAGCTTTCTTT
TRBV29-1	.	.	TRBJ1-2	CSVASPNGYTF	TGCAGCGTTGCCAGTCCCAATGGCTACACCTTC
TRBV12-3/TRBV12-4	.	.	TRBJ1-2	CASSLIRNYGYTF	TGTGCCAGCAGTTTAATACGGAACTATGGCTACACCTTC
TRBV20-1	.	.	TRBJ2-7	CSASPGFEVLEQYF	TGCAGTGCTAGTCCCGGCTTCGAGGTTCTCGAGCAGTACTTC
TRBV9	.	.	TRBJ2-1	CASSVASRARGEQFF	TGTGCCAGCAGCGTAGCGTCTAGAGCTAGGGGTGAGCAGTTCTTC
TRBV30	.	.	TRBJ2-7	CAWSVEGGYEQYF	TGTGCCTGGAGTGTCGAGGGCGGCTACGAGCAGTACTTC
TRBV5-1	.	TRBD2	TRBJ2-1	CASSLGAGNEQFF	TGCGCCAGCAGCTTGGGAGCGGGAAATGAGCAGTTCTTC
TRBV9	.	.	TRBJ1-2	CASSATTPLYGYTF	TGTGCCAGCAGCGCCACAACACCCCTCTATGGCTACACCTTC
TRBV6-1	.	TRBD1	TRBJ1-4	CASSEEGQGSTNEKLFF	TGTGCCAGCAGTGAAGAGGGACAGGGATCAACTAATGAAAAACTGTTTTTT
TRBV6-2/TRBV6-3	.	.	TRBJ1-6	CASSLGSDSPLHF	TGTGCCAGCAGCCTCGGGAGCGATTCACCCCTCCACTTT
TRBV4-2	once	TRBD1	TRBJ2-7	CASSQESTGTGGSSYEQYF	TGTGCCAGCAGCCAGGAGAGTACCGGGACAGGGGGGAGCTCCTACGAGCAGTACTTC
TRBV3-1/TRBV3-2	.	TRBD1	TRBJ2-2	CASRPDRATGELFF	TGTGCCAGCAGACCCGACAGGGCCACCGGGGAGCTGTTTTTT
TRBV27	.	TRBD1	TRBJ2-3	CASRGTGTTQYF	TGTGCCAGCAGGGGGACAGGGACTACGCAGTATTTT
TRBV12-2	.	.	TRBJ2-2	CASRLRKTGGVHGELFF	TGTGCAAGTCGCTTAAGAAAGACGGGCGGGGTGCACGGGGAGCTGTTTTTT
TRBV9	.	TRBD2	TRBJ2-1	CASSVLGSGGYNEQFF	TGTGCCAGCAGCGTCCTTGGGAGCGGGGGCTACAATGAGCAGTTCTTC
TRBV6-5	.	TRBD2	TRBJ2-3	CASSPLAFGTDTQYF	TGTGCCAGCAGTCCACTAGCGTTCGGCACAGATACGCAGTATTTT
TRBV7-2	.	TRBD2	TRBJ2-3	CASSTPGTSGEFSTDTQYF	TGTGCCAGCAGCACCCCCGGGACTAGCGGGGAATTTAGCACAGATACGCAGTATTTT
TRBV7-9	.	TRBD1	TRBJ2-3	CASSPGQFTDTQYF	TGTGCCAGCAGCCCGGGACAGTTCACAGATACGCAGTATTTT